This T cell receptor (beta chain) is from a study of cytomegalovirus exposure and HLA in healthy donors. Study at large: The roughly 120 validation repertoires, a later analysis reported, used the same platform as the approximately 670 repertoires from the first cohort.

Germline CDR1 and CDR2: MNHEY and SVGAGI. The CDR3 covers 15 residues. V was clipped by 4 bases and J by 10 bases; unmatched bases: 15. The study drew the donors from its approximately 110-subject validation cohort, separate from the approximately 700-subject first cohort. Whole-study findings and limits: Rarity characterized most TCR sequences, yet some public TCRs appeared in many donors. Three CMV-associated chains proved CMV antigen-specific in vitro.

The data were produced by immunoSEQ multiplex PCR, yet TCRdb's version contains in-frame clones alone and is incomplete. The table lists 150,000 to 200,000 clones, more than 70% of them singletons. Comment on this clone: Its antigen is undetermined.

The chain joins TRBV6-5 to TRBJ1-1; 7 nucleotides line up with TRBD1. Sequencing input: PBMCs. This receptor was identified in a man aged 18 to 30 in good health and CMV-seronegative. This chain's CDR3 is CASSSGTAMQAGAFF. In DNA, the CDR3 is TGTGCCAGCAGTTCCGGGACAGCCATGCAAGCTGGAGCTTTCTTT.